This T cell receptor (beta chain) was captured in a study of lymphopenia after photon versus proton radiotherapy. Study results and caveats: Authors raise, but do not show, better survival with proton therapy.

The repertoire was sequenced with immunoSEQ multiplex PCR; TCRdb's copy has only in-frame clones and lacks some. The sample comprises under 75,000 clones, 80% to 95% of which are singletons, and roughly 2.3% rests with the top ten. Comments on this clone: Its specificity is unknown.

Specimen: peripheral blood, collected from a patient treated with photon-based radiotherapy. The source of this sequence is a woman between 35 and 50 years old with cholangiocarcinoma.

The CDR3 coding sequence is TGTGCCACCAGCAGAGCCGGGACAGGAGGCGTAGGGGCTTTCTTT. Encoded protein: CATSRAGTGGVGAFF. This chain uses TRBV15 with TRBJ1-1; 8 bases are a match to TRBD1. J lost 11 bases, V lost 1 base, and 12 bases had no gene match. Germline CDR1 and CDR2: LNHNV and YYDKDF (reference sequence). This CDR3 has 15 amino acids.